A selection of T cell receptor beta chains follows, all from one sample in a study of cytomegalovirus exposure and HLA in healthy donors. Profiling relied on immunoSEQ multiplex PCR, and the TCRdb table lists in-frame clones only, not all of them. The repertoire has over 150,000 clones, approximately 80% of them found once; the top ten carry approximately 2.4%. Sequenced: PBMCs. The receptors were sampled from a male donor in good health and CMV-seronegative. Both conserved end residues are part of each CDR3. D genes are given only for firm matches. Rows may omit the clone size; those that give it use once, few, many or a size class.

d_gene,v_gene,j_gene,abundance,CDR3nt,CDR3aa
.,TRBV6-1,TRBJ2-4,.,TGTGCCAGCAGTGAAGGGGGGACACCAATTCAGTACTTC,CASSEGGTPIQYF
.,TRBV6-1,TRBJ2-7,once,TGTGCCAGCAGCTTGAAGAAGGGGCGCGTCCACGAGCAGTACTTC,CASSLKKGRVHEQYF
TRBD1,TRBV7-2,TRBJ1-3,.,TGTGCCAGCAGCTTAATTGGGCCAGGGGGAGGAAACACCATATATTTT,CASSLIGPGGGNTIYF
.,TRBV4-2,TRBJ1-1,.,TGTGCCAGCAGCCGGGGGAGGGAGAACACTGAAGCTTTCTTT,CASSRGRENTEAFF
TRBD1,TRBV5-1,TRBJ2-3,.,TGCGCCAGCAGCCCCGGGACAGGGGGCGGTGTACCCGGCACAGATACGCAGTATTTT,CASSPGTGGGVPGTDTQYF
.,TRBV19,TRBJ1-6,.,TGTGCCAGTAGTAGCCAGGCCAATAATTCACCCCTCCACTTT,CASSSQANNSPLHF
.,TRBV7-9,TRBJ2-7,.,TGTGCCAGCAGCCCCCGGGGAGACTACGAGCAGTACTTC,CASSPRGDYEQYF
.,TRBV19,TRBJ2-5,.,TGTGCCAGTAGTTTGGCCAGCGTTGCGGAGACCCAGTACTTC,CASSLASVAETQYF
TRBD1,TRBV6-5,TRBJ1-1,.,TGTGCCAGCAGTCAGGACAGGGGCTGGAACACTGAAGCTTTCTTT,CASSQDRGWNTEAFF
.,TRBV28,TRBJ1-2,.,TGTGCCAGCAGTGTACCCCGTCTAGACTCCGGCAGTCCTGGCTACACCTTC,CASSVPRLDSGSPGYTF
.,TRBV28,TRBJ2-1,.,TGTGCCAGCAGTTTGGGGGGACCTAGTCGGTTGTCCTACAATGAGCAGTTCTTC,CASSLGGPSRLSYNEQFF
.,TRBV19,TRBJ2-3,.,TGTGCCAGTAGTATATTCTTCGGTAGCACAGATACGCAGTATTTT,CASSIFFGSTDTQYF
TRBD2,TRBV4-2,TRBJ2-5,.,TGTGCCAGCAGCCAAGAATCGGCGCGGGGGGGGACCCAGTACTTC,CASSQESARGGTQYF
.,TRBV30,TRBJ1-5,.,TGTGCCTGGTCGGACAGCACCCATAGCAATCAGCCCCAGCATTTT,CAWSDSTHSNQPQHF
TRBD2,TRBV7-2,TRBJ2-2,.,TGTGCCAGCAGCCCCTGGACTAGGCCGAACACCGGGGAGCTGTTTTTT,CASSPWTRPNTGELFF
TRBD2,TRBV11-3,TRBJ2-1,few,TGTGCCAGCAGCTTGGGACTAGCGGGAGGGACCAATGAGCAGTTCTTC,CASSLGLAGGTNEQFF
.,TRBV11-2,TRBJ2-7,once,TGTGCCAGCAGCTCGCCGGGAGGACAGAAGAAAGAGCAGTACTTC,CASSSPGGQKKEQYF
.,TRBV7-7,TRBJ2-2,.,TGTGCCAGCAGCCCTCTGGGGGGTACCGGGGAGCTGTTTTTT,CASSPLGGTGELFF
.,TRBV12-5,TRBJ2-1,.,TGTGCTAGTGGTTTGGTACTAGGGCGCGCCTCCTACAATGAGCAGTTCTTC,CASGLVLGRASYNEQFF
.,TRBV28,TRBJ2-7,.,TGTGCCAGCAGTTTTTCCCGGACTGGGAACGAGCAGTACTTC,CASSFSRTGNEQYF
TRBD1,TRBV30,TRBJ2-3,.,TGTGCCTGGAACAGGGGGCTGGGCACAGATACGCAGTATTTT,CAWNRGLGTDTQYF
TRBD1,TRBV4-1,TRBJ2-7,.,TGCGCCAGCAGCCAAGTGGCGGACAGGGATGCAGACGAGCAGTACTTC,CASSQVADRDADEQYF
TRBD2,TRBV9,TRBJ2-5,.,TGTGCCAGCAGCCCGCCGACGATTAAAAGCGGGGGATATCAAGAGACCCAGTACTTC,CASSPPTIKSGGYQETQYF
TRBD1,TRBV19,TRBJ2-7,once,TGTGCCAGTAGTACGGGACAGGGGATTGGGGAGCAGTACTTC,CASSTGQGIGEQYF
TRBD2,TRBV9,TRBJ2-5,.,TGTGCCAGCAGCGTAGGGACTAGCGGGGGGGAAGGGACCCAGTACTTC,CASSVGTSGGEGTQYF
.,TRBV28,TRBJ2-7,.,TGTGCCAGCAACCGACAGGTGGGATATCGCGAGCAGTACTTC,CASNRQVGYREQYF
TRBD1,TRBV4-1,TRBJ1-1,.,TGCGCCAGCAGCCAACCACACAGGGGAATGGGCACTGAAGCTTTCTTT,CASSQPHRGMGTEAFF
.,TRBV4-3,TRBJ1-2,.,TGCGCCAGCAGCGTGGGACACTCCAACTATGGCTACCCCTTC,CASSVGHSNYGYPF